The entry below describes one T cell receptor beta chain. Its antigen remains unidentified. The source of the sample is a study of monozygotic twins with cystic fibrosis. General study results and limits: The repertoire was suggested to be naive-dominated, clonality median about 0.009.

V dropped 0 bases and J dropped 7 bases, with 10 bases sitting between them. The CDR3 has 15 residues. Germline CDR1 is MNHEY and CDR2 is SMNVEV (reference sequence). The data were produced by immunoSEQ multiplex PCR, yet TCRdb's version contains in-frame clones alone and is incomplete. The sample holds approximately 34,000 clones, approximately 96% seen once. This clonotype was obtained from a girl aged 2 to 9 with cystic fibrosis. Sequencing was done on a sample of blood. The J gene is TRBJ1-6, the V gene TRBV27, with a tentative D call TRBD1 (5 bases). The CDR3 sequence: CASSLSGRGNSPLHF. As DNA, the CDR3 is TGTGCCAGCAGTTTATCGGGGCGAGGAAATTCACCCCTCCACTTT.